Following are 12 T cell receptor beta chains from one sample sequenced in a study of T cells in Graves' hyperthyroidism and ophthalmopathy. The investigators amplified TCR beta CDR3 regions from RNA transcripts. The TCR CDR3 was amplified in a first-round RT-PCR using the HTBI primer set. TCRdb called the multiplex PCR reads again in MiXCR, with one record for every CDR3 protein. Among 500,000 to 800,000 distinct CDR3 sequences listed, 45% were seen once. Sequenced: peripheral blood or thyroid tissue (not recorded which). The origin of the receptors is an adult man with Graves' disease, either hyperthyroidism or ophthalmopathy (not recorded which).

The CDR3 DNA reads as TGTGCCACCTACGACAGCAAGTATGGCTACACCTTC. Translation gives CATYDSKYGYTF. The chain joins TRBV10-3 to TRBJ1-2; D is possibly TRBD1 (5 bases). This CDR3 is 12 amino acids long. The germline V and J ends were trimmed by 10 bases and 5 bases, with 14 bases remaining between them. CDR1 and CDR2 from the germline V gene are ENHRY and SYGVKD.

This clonotype has more than one count but fewer than ten. Germline and junction disagree at one end, which may indicate a read error. J is TRBJ1-2 and V is TRBV10-3; 10 bases line up with TRBD1. CDR3 length: 14 residues. Germline assignment: CDR1 ENHRY and CDR2 SYGVKD. As DNA, the CDR3 is TGTGCCAGCAGTTACTCCGGGACAGGGGAAGGCTACACCTTC. The encoded protein is CASSYSGTGEGYTF.

For this clonotype: A read error may explain this, as a much larger clone is one base away. V and J are TRBV10-3 and TRBJ2-2, with D maybe TRBD1 (6 bases). The CDR3 covers 15 residues. In germline, CDR1 is ENHRY, CDR2 SYGVKD. Trimming took off 4 bases at V and 3 bases at J, with 12 bases between the two ends. The CDR3 is CAISGWGPYTGELFF. The CDR3 bases are TGTGCCATCAGTGGGTGGGGGCCATACACCGGGGAGCTGTTTTTT.

This clonotype was seen a handful of times. The J gene is TRBJ2-2, the V gene TRBV5-1, with D tentatively TRBD1 or TRBD2 (5 bases each). The germline V gene has CDR1 SGHRS and CDR2 YFSETQ. The CDR3 consists of 16 residues. The V end was cut by 0 bases, the J end by 5 bases, with 14 bases between. The CDR3 sequence: CASSLGQGAGTGELFF. Written as DNA, the CDR3 is TGCGCCAGCAGCTTGGGGCAGGGAGCAGGAACCGGGGAGCTGTTTTTT. Full variable domain (remainder filled in from reference TRBV5-1 and TRBJ2-2): KAGVTQTPRYLIKTRGQQVTLSCSPISGHRSVSWYQQTPGQGLQFLFEYFSETQRNKGNFPGRFSGRQFSNSRSEMNVSTLELGDSALYLCASSLGQGAGTGELFFGEGSRLTVL.

The chain joins TRBV24-1 to TRBJ2-7; D tentatively fits TRBD1 or TRBD2 (5 bases each). This CDR3 is built from 14 residues. Trimming took off 5 bases at V and 2 bases at J, with 12 bases between the two ends. From germline, CDR1 is KGHDR and CDR2 SFDVKD. The CDR3 region is CATSALGTAYEQYF. CDR3 nucleotides: TGTGCCACCAGTGCGCTCGGGACCGCCTACGAGCAGTACTTC.

In its sample, this clonotype was seen once. V gene TRBV7-2 combines with J gene TRBJ2-7, with 7 nucleotides matching TRBD2. This CDR3 is built from 16 residues. The germline V gene encodes CDR1 SGHTA and CDR2 FQGNSA. With 1 base clipped from V and 2 bases from J, the junction kept 8 bases outside the gene matches. CDR3 sequence reads: CASSLESSAGTYEQYF. The CDR3, as DNA: TGTGCCAGCAGCTTAGAGAGTTCAGCGGGGACCTACGAGCAGTACTTC. The whole variable domain, remainder taken from reference TRBV7-2 and TRBJ2-7, is GAGVSQSPSNKVTEKGKDVELRCDPISGHTALYWYRQSLGQGLEFLIYFQGNSAPDKSGLPSDRFSAERTGGSVSTLTIQRTQQEDSAVYLCASSLESSAGTYEQYFGPGTRLTVT.

About this clonotype itself: The CDR3 does not close with the conserved phenylalanine or tryptophan, likely indicating a read error. This rearrangement joins TRBV19 to TRBJ1-2; 8 positions agree with TRBD1. Germline V gives CDR1 LNHDA, CDR2 SQIVND (reference sequence). The CDR3 extends over 19 amino acids. With V trimmed by 3 bases and J by 3 bases, 18 bases remained unmatched. The CDR3 is CASSIIVATEQGVDYGYTL. CDR3 bases: TGTGCCAGTAGTATCATCGTAGCTACCGAACAGGGGGTCGACTATGGCTACACCCTC.

Ten or more counts support this clonotype. This chain's CDR3 is CSVASSDEQYF. CDR3 DNA: TGCAGCGTTGCAAGTTCGGACGAGCAGTACTTC. V is TRBV29-1 and J is TRBJ2-7; D is unresolved. CDR1 and CDR2 from the germline V gene are SQVTM and ANQGSEA. The ends were cut back, 4 bases at V and 5 bases at J, with 9 bases in the middle. The CDR3 loop spans 11 amino acids.

On this clonotype: A much larger clone lies a single base off, so this may be a read error. The chain combines TRBV10-3 with TRBJ1-5, with TRBD1 identical over 8 bases. CDR3 length: 15 residues. Germline CDR1 ENHRY, CDR2 SYGVKD. The CDR3 bases are TGTGTCAGCAGGGGTGACAGGGGTAGCAATCAGCCCCAGCATTTT. It translates to CVSRGDRGSNQPQHF.

This clonotype was recorded a few times. The chain combines TRBV2 with TRBJ2-7; TRBD2 agrees at 8 bases. This CDR3 is 14 amino acids long. V lost 4 bases and J lost 0; bases outside the gene matches: 2. In germline, CDR1 is SNHLY, CDR2 FYNNEI. The CDR3 nucleotides are TGTGCCAGCAGTGTTGGGACTAGCTCCTACGAGCAGTACTTC. It translates to CASSVGTSSYEQYF. The full variable domain, with the rest looked up from reference TRBV2 and TRBJ2-7, is EPEVTQTPSHQVTQMGQEVILRCVPISNHLYFYWYRQILGQKVEFLVSFYNNEISEKSEIFDDQFSVERPDGSNFTLKIRSTKLEDSAMYFCASSVGTSSYEQYFGPGTRLTVT.

The sample holds a few counts of this clonotype. This chain links TRBV20-1 with TRBJ2-7; 7 bases align to TRBD2. The V and J ends lost 1 base and 1 base, in that order; junction bases with no gene match: 10. The CDR3 consists of 16 residues. In germline, CDR1 is DFQATT, CDR2 SNEGSKA (reference sequence). CDR3 nucleotide sequence: TGCAGTGCTAGAGGAAGCGGCGGGAGATCGTCCTACGAGCAGTACTTC. Protein: CSARGSGGRSSYEQYF.

The chain is built from TRBV10-3 and TRBJ1-6; 10 bases fit TRBD1. The germline CDR1 and CDR2 sequences are ENHRY and SYGVKD. CDR3 length: 13 residues. Germline trimming cut 8 bases from V and 8 bases from J; bases unmatched to any gene: 3. DNA of the CDR3: TGTGCCATCGGGGGGACAGGGGATTCACCCCTCCACTTT. It specifies CAIGGTGDSPLHF.